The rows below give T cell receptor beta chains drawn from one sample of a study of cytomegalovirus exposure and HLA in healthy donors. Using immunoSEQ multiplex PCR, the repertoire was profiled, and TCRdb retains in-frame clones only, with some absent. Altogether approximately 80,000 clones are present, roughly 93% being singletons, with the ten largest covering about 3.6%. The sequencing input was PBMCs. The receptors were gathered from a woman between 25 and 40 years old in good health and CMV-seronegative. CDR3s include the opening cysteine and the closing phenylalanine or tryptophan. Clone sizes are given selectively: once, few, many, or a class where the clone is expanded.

CDR3aa: CASSPTWGPEEKLFF
abundance: once
v_gene: TRBV18
j_gene: TRBJ1-4

CDR3aa: CAISESGRGGHHEQFF
abundance: .
v_gene: TRBV10-3
j_gene: TRBJ2-1

CDR3aa: CASSLWRTGSGGYTF
abundance: .
v_gene: TRBV28
j_gene: TRBJ1-2

CDR3aa: CASSAVMNTEAFF
abundance: .
v_gene: TRBV9
j_gene: TRBJ1-1

CDR3aa: CASSLVGQNYEQYF
abundance: .
v_gene: TRBV5-1
j_gene: TRBJ2-7

CDR3aa: CASSFGQGYGYTF
abundance: once
v_gene: TRBV28
j_gene: TRBJ1-2

CDR3aa: CASSVADTGNTIYF
abundance: .
v_gene: TRBV9
j_gene: TRBJ1-3

CDR3aa: CASSPVRGRSLNTEAFF
abundance: .
v_gene: TRBV7-6
j_gene: TRBJ1-1

CDR3aa: CASSLGGGQGSLEQYF
abundance: .
v_gene: TRBV11-3
j_gene: TRBJ2-7

CDR3aa: CASSGAQGRTGELFF
abundance: .
v_gene: TRBV9
j_gene: TRBJ2-2

CDR3aa: CAWAEGAAKNIQYF
abundance: .
v_gene: TRBV30
j_gene: TRBJ2-4

CDR3aa: CASSLRGNTDTQYF
abundance: .
v_gene: TRBV5-1
j_gene: TRBJ2-3

CDR3aa: CASSPSGQGKENGYTF
abundance: .
v_gene: TRBV18
j_gene: TRBJ1-2

CDR3aa: CASSPRGDSYGYTF
abundance: .
v_gene: TRBV18
j_gene: TRBJ1-2

CDR3aa: CASSLWEQGVYGNTIYF
abundance: .
v_gene: TRBV28
j_gene: TRBJ1-3

CDR3aa: CASSPGDRAWNYGYTF
abundance: .
v_gene: TRBV28
j_gene: TRBJ1-2

CDR3aa: CASSPSRAGELFF
abundance: .
v_gene: TRBV18
j_gene: TRBJ2-2

CDR3aa: CASSAKLGQGIRNTIYF
abundance: .
v_gene: TRBV9
j_gene: TRBJ1-3

CDR3aa: CASSQNSHSGNTIYF
abundance: .
v_gene: TRBV7-9
j_gene: TRBJ1-3

CDR3aa: CASTVTGFGDGYTF
abundance: .
v_gene: TRBV5-4
j_gene: TRBJ1-2

CDR3aa: CASRDRPYSGNTIYF
abundance: .
v_gene: TRBV19
j_gene: TRBJ1-3

CDR3aa: CASREFPSGPNQPQHF
abundance: .
v_gene: TRBV19
j_gene: TRBJ1-5

CDR3aa: CASSLDTEGYEQYF
abundance: .
v_gene: TRBV5-1
j_gene: TRBJ2-7

CDR3aa: CASSLARLRAGANVLTF
abundance: .
v_gene: TRBV5-4
j_gene: TRBJ2-6

CDR3aa: CASSLQGAYSPLHF
abundance: few
v_gene: TRBV7-3
j_gene: TRBJ1-6

CDR3aa: CASSPGQGAAHEQYF
abundance: .
v_gene: TRBV11-2
j_gene: TRBJ2-7

CDR3aa: CASSAMGQPGNIQYF
abundance: .
v_gene: TRBV7-2
j_gene: TRBJ2-4

CDR3aa: CASSLGRGSGTEAFF
abundance: .
v_gene: TRBV5-4
j_gene: TRBJ1-1

CDR3aa: CASSIRTGAVYEQYF
abundance: .
v_gene: TRBV19
j_gene: TRBJ2-7

CDR3aa: CATSRDSGQYTEAFF
abundance: .
v_gene: TRBV15
j_gene: TRBJ1-1

CDR3aa: CASSPQDRETQYF
abundance: .
v_gene: TRBV5-1
j_gene: TRBJ2-5

CDR3aa: CASSSISGGSSYEQYF
abundance: .
v_gene: TRBV11-2
j_gene: TRBJ2-7

CDR3aa: CASSPWTGLYEQYF
abundance: .
v_gene: TRBV18
j_gene: TRBJ2-7

CDR3aa: CASSPGTSGETQYF
abundance: .
v_gene: TRBV7-3
j_gene: TRBJ2-5

CDR3aa: CAWSGGPYGYTF
abundance: .
v_gene: TRBV30
j_gene: TRBJ1-2

CDR3aa: CASSLVQGGSSYNEQFF
abundance: .
v_gene: TRBV11-2
j_gene: TRBJ2-1

CDR3aa: CASTILGRSGQPQHF
abundance: .
v_gene: TRBV28
j_gene: TRBJ1-5

CDR3aa: CASSQERGVGGYTF
abundance: .
v_gene: TRBV4-3
j_gene: TRBJ1-2

CDR3aa: CASSQDVRVGPAANTGELFF
abundance: .
v_gene: TRBV4-2
j_gene: TRBJ2-2

CDR3aa: CASSPGQGTDTQYF
abundance: .
v_gene: TRBV5-4
j_gene: TRBJ2-3

CDR3aa: CASSQDRRGLSDTQYF
abundance: once
v_gene: TRBV4-3
j_gene: TRBJ2-3

CDR3aa: CASSLGQGLANYGYTF
abundance: .
v_gene: TRBV5-1
j_gene: TRBJ1-2

CDR3aa: CASSLGLAGAWNTGELFF
abundance: .
v_gene: TRBV5-1
j_gene: TRBJ2-2

CDR3aa: CASSLLGEVGYGYTF
abundance: .
v_gene: TRBV27
j_gene: TRBJ1-2

CDR3aa: CASSTDLGGGYTGELFF
abundance: .
v_gene: TRBV9
j_gene: TRBJ2-2

CDR3aa: CASSAGLAGDFGETQYF
abundance: .
v_gene: TRBV9
j_gene: TRBJ2-5

CDR3aa: CASSLPGAFNEQFF
abundance: .
v_gene: TRBV27
j_gene: TRBJ2-1

CDR3aa: CASSESLGQGLYGYTF
abundance: .
v_gene: TRBV2
j_gene: TRBJ1-2

CDR3aa: CASTKVAGATDTQYF
abundance: .
v_gene: TRBV5-1
j_gene: TRBJ2-3

CDR3aa: CASSEGTGQQYF
abundance: few
v_gene: TRBV28
j_gene: TRBJ2-7

CDR3aa: CATSRAGAIAKNIQYF
abundance: .
v_gene: TRBV15
j_gene: TRBJ2-4